These 4 T cell receptor beta chains were sequenced from one sample in a study of cytomegalovirus exposure and HLA in healthy donors. The PCR used 60 Vbeta and 13 Jbeta primers. Generated by immunoSEQ multiplex PCR, the TCRdb table keeps only in-frame clones and is missing some. The sample lists around 200,000 clones, more than 65% seen once, with 3% to 4.5% in the top ten. Sequenced input: PBMCs. Every receptor here comes from a man aged 45 to 65 in good health and CMV-seronegative.

J is TRBJ1-2 and V is TRBV19, with 8 positions matching TRBD1. Per the germline V gene, CDR1 is LNHDA and CDR2 is SQIVND (reference sequence). The V gene end was trimmed by 5 bases and the J gene end by 4 bases; junction bases not matched to a gene: 9. The CDR3 extends over 15 amino acids. CDR3: CASSSRTGFGYGYTF. Here the CDR3 DNA reads TGTGCCAGTAGTTCAAGGACAGGGTTTGGCTATGGCTACACCTTC.

As to this clone: The junction and the germline gene differ at one end; a read error may be behind it. The rearrangement uses TRBV7-9 and TRBJ2-2, with D possibly TRBD2 on 6 matching bases. This CDR3 has 14 amino acids. CDR1 and CDR2 (germline): SEHNR, FQNEAQ (reference sequence). CDR3 protein: CSSSLAARTGELFF. The CDR3 DNA reads as TGTTCCAGCAGCTTAGCGGCGCGGACCGGGGAGCTGTTTTTT.

V usage is TRBV28 and J usage is TRBJ2-2, with 10 bases matching TRBD2. V shed 5 bases and J 2 bases; nucleotides not matched to a gene: 5. The CDR3 spans 16 residues. Germline CDR1 and CDR2: MDHEN and SYDVKM. The CDR3 nucleotides are TGTGCCAGCAGTCTAAGGACTAGCGGAAACACCGGGGAGCTGTTTTTT. It yields the protein CASSLRTSGNTGELFF.

This chain links TRBV7-9 with TRBJ1-2, with D perhaps matching TRBD1 (6 bases). CDR3 length: 16 amino acids. CDR1 is SEHNR and CDR2 is FQNEAQ in the germline V gene (reference sequence). Deletions cut 4 bases from V and 2 bases from J, with 17 bases between. CDR3 loop: CASSSNRVITNYGYTF. The CDR3 DNA is TGTGCCAGCAGCTCCAACAGGGTAATCACCAACTATGGCTACACCTTC.